These 22 T cell receptor beta chains were all obtained from the same sample, sequenced in a study of CD8+ T cells in alopecia areata. RNA, once extracted, was reverse transcribed into cDNA for use as the sequencing template. The table came from immunoSEQ multiplex PCR; TCRdb's copy has only in-frame clones and leaves some out. The data show about 200,000 clones, about 61% seen once. Sequencing used CD8+ T cells sorted from blood. All receptors derive from a human donor in good health.

V is TRBV7-2 and J is TRBJ2-7; TRBD1 agrees at 8 bases. The CDR3 has 15 amino acids. Germline V lookup: CDR1 SGHTA, CDR2 FQGNSA. V shed 2 bases and J 3 bases; nucleotides not matched to a gene: 6. CDR3 in amino acids: CASSLLRTGFYEQYF. CDR3 nucleotides: TGTGCCAGCAGCTTACTTAGGACAGGGTTCTACGAGCAGTACTTC.

This sequence joins TRBV6-5 and TRBJ2-1, with TRBD2 matching over 8 bases. Trimming cost V 4 bases and J 10 bases; bases outside gene matches: 3. From germline, CDR1 is MNHEY and CDR2 SVGAGI. The CDR3 totals 12 residues. As DNA, the CDR3 is TGTGCCAGCAGTTTAGCGGGGCGGGAGCAGTTCTTC. It translates to CASSLAGREQFF.

The chain recombines TRBV27 with TRBJ1-1, with D hard to call. The CDR3 spans 13 residues. Trimming removed 3 bases from V and 7 bases from J, with 12 bases in between. Germline V gene data show CDR1 as MNHEY and CDR2 as SMNVEV (reference sequence). The CDR3 DNA sequence: TGTGCCAGCAGTTTCTCCCCAGCCTTTGAAGCTTTCTTT. Amino acids: CASSFSPAFEAFF.

This chain links TRBV7-9 with TRBJ2-5, with TRBD1 matching 7 bases. This CDR3 region has 13 residues. V was clipped by 6 bases and J by 3 bases; unmatched bases: 4. In germline, CDR1 is SEHNR, CDR2 FQNEAQ (reference sequence). Written as DNA, the CDR3 is TGTGCCAGCAGGCCCGGGACAGAAGAGACCCAGTACTTC. Its translation is CASRPGTEETQYF.

The chain joins TRBV4-2 to TRBJ2-3; 13 bases match TRBD2. CDR3 length: 18 residues. Losses at the gene ends were 0 bases for V and 4 bases for J; bases not matched to a gene: 7. Germline assignment: CDR1 LGHNA and CDR2 YNFKEQ. The CDR3 coding sequence is TGTGCCAGCAGCCAAGAAACTTGGACTAGCGGGGGAGCAGATACGCAGTATTTT. Translating gives CASSQETWTSGGADTQYF.

This clone was seen a few times. The V gene is TRBV4-1, the J gene TRBJ1-6; a weak D match, TRBD1 (5 bases). The V gene lost 1 base and the J gene lost 7 bases, with 11 bases spanning the gap. Germline CDR1 and CDR2: MGHRA and YSYEKL. CDR3 length equals 15 residues. This CDR3 is CASSQGGPQNSPLHF. The CDR3 nucleotides read TGCGCCAGCAGCCAAGGGGGCCCCCAGAATTCACCCCTCCACTTT.

The CDR3 here is CASSRGGITYEQYF. The CDR3 nucleotides are TGTGCCAGCAGCAGGGGAGGGATTACCTACGAGCAGTACTTC. The rearrangement links TRBV7-9 to TRBJ2-7, with TRBD2 matching 7 bases. The CDR3 totals 14 residues. Germline-derived CDR1 and CDR2 are SEHNR and FQNEAQ (reference sequence). V was clipped by 5 bases and J by 2 bases; unmatched bases: 6.

The chain employs TRBV2 and TRBJ2-7; D is unclear. Germline lookup yields CDR1 SNHLY and CDR2 FYNNEI. The CDR3 sequence is 11 residues long. Trimming took off 4 bases at V and 7 bases at J, with 8 bases between the two ends. CDR3 DNA: TGTGCCAGCAGTGCCCCCTTGGAGCAGTACTTC. It codes for CASSAPLEQYF.

The rearrangement links TRBV5-1 to TRBJ1-1; TRBD1 agrees at 8 bases. This CDR3 is built from 15 residues. Trimming removed 2 bases from V and 0 bases from J; junction bases left unmatched: 3. Germline V gene lookup returns CDR1 SGHRS and CDR2 YFSETQ. In DNA, the CDR3 is TGCGCCAGCAGCTTAACAGGGGGGATGAACACTGAAGCTTTCTTT. Encoded protein: CASSLTGGMNTEAFF.

This clone was seen once. The chain carries TRBV27 and TRBJ1-5, with 8 bases aligning to TRBD1. J was trimmed by 4 bases and V by 9 bases; bases with no gene match: 8. This CDR3 is 14 amino acids long. Germline CDR1 and CDR2: MNHEY and SMNVEV (reference sequence). The CDR3 region has the DNA TGTGCCAGTAGGGAGACAGGGGATAATCAGCCCCAGCATTTT. Translating gives CASRETGDNQPQHF.

This clone appeared a few times. This chain connects TRBV5-4 to TRBJ2-1; 7 bases agree with TRBD2. V was pared by 4 bases and J by 6 bases, with 4 bases of the junction left unmatched. The germline V gene has CDR1 SGHNT and CDR2 YYREEE (reference sequence). This CDR3 comprises 13 residues. The CDR3 loop reads CASSTGLFNEQFF. In DNA, the CDR3 is TGTGCCAGCAGCACGGGACTATTCAATGAGCAGTTCTTC.

The DNA of the CDR3 is TGTGCCTGGTGCGAAGGTACAGGACATCAGCCCCAGCATTTT. This gives the protein CAWCEGTGHQPQHF. This chain uses TRBV30 with TRBJ1-5; possible D gene TRBD1, 5 bases. This CDR3 has 14 amino acids. Trimming stripped 5 bases from V and 5 bases from J, with 16 bases between. Germline V gene lookup returns CDR1 GTSNPN and CDR2 SVGIG (reference sequence). The complete variable domain, with remaining parts taken from reference TRBV30 and TRBJ1-5, reads SQTIHQWPATLVQPVGSPLSLECTVEGTSNPNLYWYRQAAGRGLQLLFYSVGIGQISSEVPQNLSASRPQDRQFILSSKKLLLSDSGFYLCAWCEGTGHQPQHFGDGTRLSIL.

This clone showed up just a few times. The gene calls are TRBV7-9 and TRBJ1-1; the D is unclear. Trimming took 5 bases from V and 4 from J, leaving 11 bases between them. The CDR3 length is 13 residues. Per germline, CDR1 SEHNR and CDR2 FQNEAQ (reference sequence). CDR3 in DNA: TGTGCCAGCAGCCGTGGGCCACGCACTGAAGCTTTCTTT. It codes for CASSRGPRTEAFF.

This chain links TRBV29-1 with TRBJ2-1; 7 positions agree with TRBD1. The CDR3 covers 15 residues. The J segment lost 0 bases and the V segment lost 7 bases, leaving 9 bases of the junction unmatched. Per the germline V gene, CDR1 is SQVTM and CDR2 is ANQGSEA. The chain's CDR3 is CSAGQADDSYNEQFF. The CDR3 DNA is TGCAGCGCCGGACAGGCCGATGACTCCTACAATGAGCAGTTCTTC.

The chain carries TRBV6-5 and TRBJ2-3, with D perhaps being TRBD1 or TRBD2 (5 bases each). The CDR3 has 16 amino acids. V was clipped by 2 bases and J by 0 bases, with 12 bases between them. Germline assignment: CDR1 MNHEY and CDR2 SVGAGI. The CDR3 loop is CASSYGGDGSTDTQYF. As DNA, the CDR3 is TGTGCCAGCAGTTACGGGGGAGATGGTAGCACAGATACGCAGTATTTT.

V is TRBV5-5 and J is TRBJ1-1; 12 bases match TRBD1. CDR3 length equals 16 residues. After removal of 4 bases from V and 5 bases from J, the junction contained 9 bases not matched to a gene. Germline V gene lookup returns CDR1 SGHKS and CDR2 YYEKEE (reference sequence). The CDR3 reads CASSQGTGGAVTEAFF. The CDR3 coding sequence is TGTGCCAGCAGCCAGGGGACAGGGGGCGCGGTGACTGAAGCTTTCTTT.

In its sample, this clone ranks as medium-sized. The J gene is TRBJ2-3, the V gene TRBV4-2; 7 bases match TRBD2. Germline V lookup: CDR1 LGHNA, CDR2 YNFKEQ. The CDR3 loop spans 15 amino acids. Trimming at V came to 4 bases and at J to 4 bases, leaving 8 bases not matched to a gene. In DNA, the CDR3 is TGTGCCAGCAGCCGGCGGGCGGGGGAGCCAGATACGCAGTATTTT. Its protein product is CASSRRAGEPDTQYF.

The J gene is TRBJ1-1, the V gene TRBV4-1; no reliable D call. The V end lost 0 bases, the J end lost 3 bases, and 11 bases lay between the germline ends. The CDR3 runs to 15 residues. Germline V lookup: CDR1 MGHRA, CDR2 YSYEKL. Written as DNA, the CDR3 is TGCGCCAGCAGCCAAGAGGCCACGCGGGACACTGAAGCTTTCTTT. It translates to CASSQEATRDTEAFF.

This chain joins TRBV5-6 and TRBJ1-2, with TRBD1 as a possible D gene (6 bases). Trimming took off 2 bases at V and 6 bases at J, with 11 bases between the two ends. Looked up from germline, CDR1 is SGHDT and CDR2 is YYEEEE. This CDR3 is built from 13 residues. The CDR3: CASSLEQGHGYTF. Written as DNA, the CDR3 is TGTGCCAGCAGCTTAGAACAGGGACATGGCTACACCTTC.

In this sample, this clone turned up a few times. V and J are TRBV4-1 and TRBJ1-1, with D tentatively TRBD1 (5 bases). The germline CDR1 and CDR2 sequences are MGHRA and YSYEKL. The germline V and J ends were trimmed by 4 bases and 2 bases, with 14 bases remaining between them. The CDR3 contains 15 residues. CDR3 coding DNA: TGCGCCAGCAGCCCCGGGAAGGGACCTAACACTGAAGCTTTCTTT. Translation: CASSPGKGPNTEAFF.

This chain joins TRBV27 and TRBJ2-1, with unresolved D. This CDR3 is built from 12 residues. Between the trimmed V and J ends, which lost 6 bases and 7 bases, there was a span of 10 bases. The germline V gene encodes CDR1 MNHEY and CDR2 SMNVEV (reference sequence). CDR3 residues: CASSRPGNEQFF. CDR3 bases: TGTGCCAGCAGCCGACCCGGTAATGAGCAGTTCTTC.

The genes are TRBV29-1 and TRBJ2-7, with no clear D. CDR1 is SQVTM, CDR2 ANQGSEA, per germline. The CDR3 sequence is 13 residues long. V lost 2 bases and J 0 bases, leaving 8 bases between the germline ends. In nucleotides, the CDR3 is TGCAGCGTTGAATTTACCGACTCCTACGAGCAGTACTTC. As protein: CSVEFTDSYEQYF.